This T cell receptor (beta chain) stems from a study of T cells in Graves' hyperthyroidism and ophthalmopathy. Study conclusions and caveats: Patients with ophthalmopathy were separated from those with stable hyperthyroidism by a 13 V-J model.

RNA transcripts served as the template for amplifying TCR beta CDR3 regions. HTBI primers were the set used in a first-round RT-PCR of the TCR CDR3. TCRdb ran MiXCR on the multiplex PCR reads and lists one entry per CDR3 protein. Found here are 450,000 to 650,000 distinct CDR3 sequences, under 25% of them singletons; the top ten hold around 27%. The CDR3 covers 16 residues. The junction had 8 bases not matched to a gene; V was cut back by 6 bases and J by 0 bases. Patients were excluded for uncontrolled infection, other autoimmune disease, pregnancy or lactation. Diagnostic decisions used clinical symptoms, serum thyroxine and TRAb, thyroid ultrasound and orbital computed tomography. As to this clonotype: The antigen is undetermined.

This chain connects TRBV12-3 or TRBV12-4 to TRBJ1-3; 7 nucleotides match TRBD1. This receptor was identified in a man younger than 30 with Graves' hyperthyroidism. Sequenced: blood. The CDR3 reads CASRRQGVVSGNTIYF. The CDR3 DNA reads TGTGCCAGCAGGAGACAGGGAGTCGTCTCTGGAAACACCATATATTTT.